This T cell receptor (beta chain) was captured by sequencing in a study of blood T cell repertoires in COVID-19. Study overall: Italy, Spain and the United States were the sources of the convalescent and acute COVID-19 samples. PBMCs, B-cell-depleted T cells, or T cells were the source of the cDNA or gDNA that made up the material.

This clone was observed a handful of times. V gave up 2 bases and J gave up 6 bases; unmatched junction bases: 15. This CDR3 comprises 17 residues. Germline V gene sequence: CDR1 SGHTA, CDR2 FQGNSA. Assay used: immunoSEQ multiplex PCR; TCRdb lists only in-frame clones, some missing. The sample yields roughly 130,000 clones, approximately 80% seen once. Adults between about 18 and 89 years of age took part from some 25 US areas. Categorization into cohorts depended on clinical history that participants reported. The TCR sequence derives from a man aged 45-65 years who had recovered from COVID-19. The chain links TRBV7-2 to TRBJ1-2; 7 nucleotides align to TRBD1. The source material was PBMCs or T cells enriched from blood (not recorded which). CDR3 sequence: CASSLSLDRVVLDGYTF. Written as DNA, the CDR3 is TGTGCCAGCAGCTTATCTCTTGACAGGGTGGTTTTGGATGGCTACACCTTC.